This paragraph covers one TCR beta chain sequence. What it binds is not known. The whole isolated RNA underwent reverse transcription, so sequencing captured expressed TCRB transcripts. Each sample of naive, central memory or regulatory T cells had, on average, around 3.5 million reads. Some clones are missing from TCRdb's copy, which holds only in-frame ones; the method was immunoSEQ multiplex PCR. Seen here are about 650,000 clones, around 12% observed once, and the top ten hold more than 0.1%. The sample is drawn from a study of beta chain features in type 1 diabetes. Markers CD45RO/CCR7/CD25/CD127/CD95/CD27 served to sort CD4+ naive, central memory, regulatory and stem cell-like memory cells. Study-wide results and caveats: Patients with Type 1 diabetes showed moderately but significantly shorter TCRB CDR3s in all four CD4+ subsets. A closer apparent resemblance between naive, central memory and Treg TCRB repertoires was seen in patients than in healthy donors. A cDNA-based sequencing approach could over-represent cells with high TCR expression.

This CDR3 spans 14 amino acids. Losses at the gene ends were 5 bases for V and 4 bases for J; bases not matched to a gene: 5. CDR1 is SGHTA, CDR2 FQGTGA, per germline. What was sequenced was naive CD4+ T cells from blood. The chain combines TRBV7-3 with TRBJ2-5, with 9 bases that match TRBD2. This TCR was recovered from a man aged 30 to 39 with type 1 diabetes. Here the CDR3 reads CASSPSGGLETQYF. The CDR3 region has the DNA TGTGCCAGCAGCCCAAGCGGGGGGCTAGAGACCCAGTACTTC.